The 15 T cell receptor beta chains below come from one sample, sequenced in a study of T cells in Graves' hyperthyroidism and ophthalmopathy. Authors of the study amplified TCR beta CDR3 regions from RNA transcripts. HTBI primers drove first-round RT-PCR of the TCR CDR3. MiXCR, applied by TCRdb to the multiplex PCR reads, yields one record per CDR3 protein. Of hundreds of thousands of distinct CDR3 sequences in the sample, around a quarter were seen once. Sequencing used blood. These receptors were obtained from a man aged 35-49 years with Graves' hyperthyroidism that later progressed to Graves' ophthalmopathy.

This clonotype was seen many times. This chain joins TRBV7-2 and TRBJ2-7; D assignment may be TRBD1 or TRBD2 (5 bases each). Germline V lookup: CDR1 SGHTA, CDR2 FQGNSA. V was cut by 5 bases and J by 2 bases, with 22 bases left in between. The CDR3 covers 17 residues. The CDR3 DNA reads TGTGCCAGCAGCCCACAAGGGTATTGGGGGAGACCCTACGAGCAGTACTTC. This translates into CASSPQGYWGRPYEQYF.

In its sample, this clonotype was seen many times. The chain employs TRBV30 and TRBJ1-2; possibly TRBD1 for D (5 bases). The germline V gene encodes CDR1 GTSNPN and CDR2 SVGIG (reference sequence). V was clipped by 4 bases and J by 4 bases, with 16 bases between them. The CDR3 spans 14 residues. This chain's CDR3 is CAWNSGLMGYGYTF. DNA of the CDR3: TGTGCCTGGAATTCGGGGCTAATGGGCTATGGCTACACCTTC. The whole variable domain, remainder taken from reference TRBV30 and TRBJ1-2, is SQTIHQWPATLVQPVGSPLSLECTVEGTSNPNLYWYRQAAGRGLQLLFYSVGIGQISSEVPQNLSASRPQDRQFILSSKKLLLSDSGFYLCAWNSGLMGYGYTFGSGTRLTVV.

This clonotype was observed a few times. V gene TRBV6-5 combines with J gene TRBJ2-7, with 9 bases lining up with TRBD1. CDR1 and CDR2 (germline): MNHEY, SVGAGI. This CDR3 spans 16 amino acids. V trimming: 11 bases; J trimming: 2 bases; junction bases outside the gene matches: 16. CDR3 sequence (DNA): TGTGCCGCTGTACTCGACCCGTGGACAGGGGCCTACGAGCAGTACTTC. Amino acid sequence: CAAVLDPWTGAYEQYF.

This clonotype was counted between two and nine times. The V call is TRBV3-1, the J call TRBJ2-7; the match to TRBD1 covers 9 bases. Per germline, CDR1 LGHDT and CDR2 YNNKEL (reference sequence). V trimming: 4 bases; J trimming: 3 bases; junction bases outside the gene matches: 4. The CDR3 consists of 14 residues. The CDR3 nucleotides are TGTGCCAGCAGCCGCCGGGGACAGGGCTACGAGCAGTACTTC. It is translated as CASSRRGQGYEQYF.

This clonotype showed up just a few times. The junction departs from the called germline gene at one end, perhaps through a read error. CDR3 in DNA: TGCGCCAGCAGAGCCGGGACAGGGAATCGTCCCCTCCACTTT. It is translated as CASRAGTGNRPLHF. V gene TRBV27 combines with J gene TRBJ1-6; 9 nucleotides agree with TRBD1. Germline CDR1 and CDR2: MNHEY and SMNVEV (reference sequence). The CDR3 length is 14 residues.

This clonotype has ten or more counts. The chain recombines TRBV19 with TRBJ1-3; 7 nucleotides line up with TRBD1. Germline V lookup: CDR1 LNHDA, CDR2 SQIVND (reference sequence). The CDR3 consists of 14 residues. The V gene end was trimmed by 7 bases and the J gene end by 4 bases; junction bases not matched to a gene: 7. The chain's CDR3 is CASTRQGRGNTIYF. The CDR3 DNA reads as TGTGCCAGTACCCGACAGGGAAGGGGAAACACCATATATTTT.

This clonotype was seen at least ten times. The genes are TRBV7-9 and TRBJ2-5; no clear D. The CDR3 totals 12 residues. The germline V gene encodes CDR1 SEHNR and CDR2 FQNEAQ (reference sequence). V dropped 3 bases and J dropped 5 bases, with 7 bases sitting between them. CDR3 in DNA: TGTGCCAGCAGCTTCTATGAGGAGACCCAGTACTTC. Translation gives CASSFYEETQYF.

This clonotype is a singleton in its sample. V and J are TRBV10-3 and TRBJ2-3; either TRBD1 or TRBD2 may supply D (6 bases each). The CDR3 is made up of 14 amino acids. The V end lost 0 bases, the J end lost 4 bases, and 8 bases lay between the germline ends. From germline, CDR1 is ENHRY and CDR2 SYGVKD. The CDR3, as DNA: TGTGCCATCAGTGAGTCGAGGGGGGCAGATACGCAGTATTTT. Translation gives CAISESRGADTQYF.

This clonotype was picked up many times. The chain employs TRBV29-1 and TRBJ2-7, with D perhaps assigned TRBD1 or TRBD2 (5 bases each). V was trimmed by 3 bases and J by 6 bases, leaving 15 bases between them. CDR1 and CDR2 from the germline V gene are SQVTM and ANQGSEA. The CDR3 has 13 amino acids. The CDR3 coding sequence is TGCAGCGTTGAGTCCGGGACCAGTTCCGAGCAGTACTTC. It specifies CSVESGTSSEQYF.

This clonotype was recorded at least ten times. The rearrangement uses TRBV5-1 and TRBJ2-5; 12 positions agree with TRBD2. There are 17 residues in the CDR3. Germline V gene sequence: CDR1 SGHRS, CDR2 YFSETQ. Losses at the gene ends were 2 bases for V and 4 bases for J; bases not matched to a gene: 9. The DNA of the CDR3 is TGCGCCAGCAGCTTTAGGACTAGCGGGAAGTCGGGAGAGACCCAGTACTTC. Translating gives CASSFRTSGKSGETQYF.

The rearrangement joins TRBV19 to TRBJ1-5; possibly TRBD1 for D (6 bases). The CDR3 is 16 amino acids. Germline loops: CDR1 LNHDA, CDR2 SQIVND (reference sequence). The V end lost 3 bases, the J end lost 1 base, and 13 bases lay between the germline ends. CDR3 in amino acids: CASSMGRRGSNQPQHF. The CDR3 region has the DNA TGTGCCAGTAGTATGGGGAGGAGGGGGAGCAATCAGCCCCAGCATTTT. Together with reference TRBV19 and TRBJ1-5, the CDR3 gives the full variable domain: DGGITQSPKYLFRKEGQNVTLSCEQNLNHDAMYWYRQDPGQGLRLIYYSQIVNDFQKGDIAEGYSVSREKKESFPLTVTSAQKNPTAFYLCASSMGRRGSNQPQHFGDGTRLSIL.

In its sample, this clonotype was seen many times. Written as DNA, the CDR3 is TGTGCCAGCAGACAAGACAGGGTCGACGGCTACACCTTC. Its translation: CASRQDRVDGYTF. The chain has TRBV28 and TRBJ1-2, with TRBD1 matching 7 bases. CDR1 MDHEN and CDR2 SYDVKM come from the germline V gene. J gave up 8 bases and V 6 bases, and 9 bases lay outside the gene matches. The CDR3 runs to 13 residues.

This chain joins TRBV12-3 or TRBV12-4 and TRBJ1-5; 10 bases match TRBD1. V lost 5 bases and J lost 7; bases outside the gene matches: 8. This CDR3 is 15 amino acids long. This CDR3 is CASSVGTGVGQPQHF. CDR3 coding DNA: TGTGCCAGCAGTGTGGGGACAGGGGTTGGACAGCCCCAGCATTTT.

The V and J genes are TRBV15 and TRBJ2-5, with D perhaps being TRBD1 or TRBD2 (5 bases each). V lost 4 bases to trimming and J lost 4 bases, with 16 bases between them. The length of the CDR3 is 15 residues. Germline V lookup: CDR1 LNHNV, CDR2 YYDKDF (reference sequence). CDR3 sequence (DNA): TGTGCCACCAGCATTTACCGGGACCGAGGAGAGACCCAGTACTTC. Protein sequence: CATSIYRDRGETQYF.

This clonotype was seen ten or more times. The chain recombines TRBV6-1 with TRBJ2-2, with TRBD1 identical over 8 bases. Germline values: CDR1 MNHNS, CDR2 SASEGT. V lost 10 bases, J lost 4 bases, and 8 bases stayed unmatched. The length of the CDR3 is 14 residues. The CDR3 region is CAITTGVLTGELFF. The CDR3 DNA reads as TGTGCCATAACGACAGGGGTGCTCACCGGGGAGCTGTTTTTT.